The 27 T cell receptor beta chains presented below share a single source sample, sequenced in a study of T cell repertoires in cytomegalovirus infection. One entry per CDR3 protein results from TCRdb running MiXCR on the reads. The repertoire consists of about 470,000 distinct CDR3 sequences, with about 39% occurring once and the leading ten covering around two fifths. The antigens for these receptors are not known. This specimen consisted of cultured PBMCs, obtained from culture after CMV antigen stimulation. The origin of the receptors is a human donor in good health (CMV status not recorded). Some clones in this sample may be carry-over from other donors' samples.

The V gene is TRBV4-1, the J gene TRBJ2-3; D gene ambiguous. V lost 10 bases to trimming and J lost 1 base, with 15 bases between them. The CDR3 is made up of 14 amino acids. The germline V gene encodes CDR1 MGHRA and CDR2 YSYEKL. CDR3 sequence reads: CATRPLGGTDTQYF. CDR3 nucleotide sequence: TGCGCCACCCGCCCTTTGGGTGGCACAGATACGCAGTATTTT.

This clonotype was detected many times. The chain recombines TRBV7-2 with TRBJ1-5, with D possibly matching TRBD1 (5 bases). Germline CDR1 and CDR2: SGHTA and FQGNSA. V was shortened by 1 base and J by 3 bases, with 13 bases between the two germline ends. The CDR3 extends over 16 amino acids. CDR3 amino acids: CASSLVGGGYNQPQHF. Written as DNA, the CDR3 is TGTGCCAGCAGCTTAGTCGGGGGGGGGTACAATCAGCCCCAGCATTTT.

The J gene is TRBJ2-3, the V gene TRBV2, with 11 bases aligning to TRBD2. CDR1 and CDR2 (germline): SNHLY, FYNNEI. V trimming: 10 bases; J trimming: 4 bases; junction bases outside the gene matches: 4. The CDR3 runs 13 residues. In DNA, the CDR3 is TGTGCCAACCTAGCGGGGGGCGCAGATACGCAGTATTTT. Translation gives CANLAGGADTQYF.

This clonotype has only a few counts. The chain recombines TRBV7-2 with TRBJ1-4; 7 bases match TRBD1. Trimming cost V 4 bases and J 10 bases; bases outside gene matches: 9. CDR1 and CDR2 from the germline V gene are SGHTA and FQGNSA. The CDR3 is made up of 14 amino acids. The CDR3: CASSSGQEGGKLFF. In DNA form, the CDR3 reads TGTGCCAGCAGCTCCGGACAGGAAGGCGGAAAACTGTTTTTT.

This clonotype was seen a single time. The V gene is TRBV6-6, the J gene TRBJ1-6; 7 nucleotides align to TRBD1. V was clipped by 10 bases and J by 7 bases; unmatched bases: 4. The CDR3 loop spans 12 amino acids. Germline CDR1 MNHNY, CDR2 SVGAGI (reference sequence). CDR3 bases: TGTGCCACAGGGGGTAGCAATTCACCCCTCCACTTT. It encodes CATGGSNSPLHF.

The chain recombines TRBV7-9 with TRBJ1-1; the D gene is possibly TRBD1 (5 bases). The CDR3 runs 15 residues. Germline V gene sequence: CDR1 SEHNR, CDR2 FQNEAQ (reference sequence). V dropped 5 bases and J dropped 6 bases, with 19 bases sitting between them. The CDR3 region is CASSAPGGGRAEAFF. As DNA, the CDR3 is TGTGCCAGCAGCGCACCCGGGGGAGGACGCGCTGAAGCTTTCTTT.

This rearrangement joins TRBV6-1 to TRBJ1-5; D remains unclear. CDR3 size: 15 residues. CDR1 and CDR2 from the germline V gene are MNHNS and SASEGT. V lost 1 base and J 7 bases, leaving 14 bases between the germline ends. CDR3 DNA: TGTGCCAGCAGTGAAGTCGTGACACAAACCCAGCCCCAGCATTTT. Translating gives CASSEVVTQTQPQHF.

The chain is built from TRBV7-9 and TRBJ1-4, with D uncertain. This CDR3 region has 13 residues. CDR1 is SEHNR and CDR2 is FQNEAQ in the germline V gene (reference sequence). With 5 bases removed from V and 6 bases from J, the gap between germline ends came to 10 bases. The CDR3 region has the DNA TGTGCCAGCAGCCCCCCCCTGGATGAAAAACTGTTTTTT. This gives the protein CASSPPLDEKLFF.

The chain has TRBV7-2 and TRBJ2-2, with a tentative D call TRBD2 (5 bases). V lost 8 bases, J lost 4 bases, and 8 bases lay in between. Germline lookup yields CDR1 SGHTA and CDR2 FQGNSA. This CDR3 has 12 amino acids. In nucleotides, the CDR3 is TGTGCCAGCCGAGGGAGCACCGGGGAGCTGTTTTTT. Amino acid sequence: CASRGSTGELFF.

V usage is TRBV6-8 and J usage is TRBJ2-5, with 12 bases lining up with TRBD1. This CDR3 is built from 18 residues. Germline CDR1 is MNHGY and CDR2 is SAAAGT. V lost 5 bases, J lost 4 bases, and 14 bases stayed unmatched. CDR3 loop: CASSEELPGTGGRETQYF. CDR3 coding DNA: TGTGCCAGCAGTGAAGAATTACCTGGGACAGGGGGCAGAGAGACCCAGTACTTC.

The chain joins TRBV28 to TRBJ2-1; D is perhaps TRBD1 or TRBD2 (5 bases each). Germline CDR1 is MDHEN and CDR2 is SYDVKM. V lost 8 bases and J lost 3, with 14 bases in between. CDR3 length: 14 residues. The CDR3 reads CASGTDSGYNEQFF. The CDR3 DNA sequence: TGTGCCAGCGGGACCGACAGCGGCTACAATGAGCAGTTCTTC.

The rearrangement joins TRBV27 to TRBJ1-2; no firm D call. The CDR3 contains 13 residues. Per germline, CDR1 MNHEY and CDR2 SMNVEV (reference sequence). V gave up 5 bases and J gave up 6 bases, with 13 bases separating them. The CDR3 DNA is TGTGCCAGCAGTCCCTCCTTGGGGAATGGCTACACCTTC. Its protein is CASSPSLGNGYTF.

The V and J genes are TRBV20-1 and TRBJ1-1, with 7 bases lining up with TRBD1. J was trimmed by 6 bases and V by 4 bases; bases with no gene match: 14. This CDR3 contains 15 residues. The germline CDR1 and CDR2 sequences are DFQATT and SNEGSKA (reference sequence). The CDR3 protein is CSAKHRRQGTSEAFF. The CDR3 DNA reads as TGCAGTGCTAAACACCGGAGACAGGGTACGTCTGAAGCTTTCTTT.

This clonotype was recorded a few times. The chain couples TRBV28 to TRBJ1-5; D not certain. Germline CDR1 reads MDHEN; CDR2 reads SYDVKM. The CDR3 covers 13 residues. V was pared by 2 bases and J by 6 bases, with 8 bases between. The CDR3 DNA follows: TGTGCCAGCAGTTTACCAGGAGCTCAGCCCCAGCATTTT. Amino acids: CASSLPGAQPQHF.

This clonotype was detected a few times. The chain links TRBV7-2 to TRBJ2-3, with 8 bases matching TRBD1. The CDR3 loop spans 15 amino acids. Germline V CDR1 and CDR2: SGHTA, FQGNSA. The trim removed 2 bases at V and 2 bases at J, leaving 3 bases unmatched. In DNA form, the CDR3 reads TGTGCCAGCAGCTTAAGGGGACAGGTCACAGATACGCAGTATTTT. It specifies CASSLRGQVTDTQYF.

CDR3 region: CASSAEGRFNEKLFF. The CDR3 nucleotides read TGTGCCAGCAGTGCCGAGGGGCGATTTAATGAAAAACTGTTTTTT. V is TRBV2 and J is TRBJ1-4, with D possibly matching TRBD1 (5 bases). V was clipped by 4 bases and J by 4 bases, with 13 bases between them. CDR1 is SNHLY, CDR2 FYNNEI, per germline. The length of the CDR3 is 15 residues.

The J gene is TRBJ2-2, the V gene TRBV12-3 or TRBV12-4, with TRBD2 matching over 11 bases. The ends lost 10 bases at V and 5 bases at J; junction bases unmatched: 9. The CDR3 has 15 amino acids. Here the CDR3 reads CATKLAGDQTGELFF. The CDR3 DNA reads TGTGCCACCAAACTAGCGGGGGATCAAACCGGGGAGCTGTTTTTT.

This clonotype was picked up a small number of times. This chain links TRBV7-2 with TRBJ2-3; perhaps TRBD2 as D (6 bases). The CDR3 covers 12 residues. Per the germline V gene, CDR1 is SGHTA and CDR2 is FQGNSA. Trimming left V 3 bases short and J 8 bases short, with 9 bases between. CDR3 sequence reads: CASSFPGGTQYF. DNA for the CDR3: TGTGCCAGCAGCTTCCCCGGGGGTACGCAGTATTTT.

This clonotype appeared a single time. The rearrangement uses TRBV7-2 and TRBJ2-3; D is possibly TRBD2 (5 bases). The germline V and J ends were trimmed by 1 base and 0 bases, with 11 bases remaining between them. Germline loops: CDR1 SGHTA, CDR2 FQGNSA. CDR3 size: 16 residues. The CDR3 coding sequence is TGTGCCAGCAGCTTAGGGGCGGGCCTAAGCACAGATACGCAGTATTTT. Protein sequence: CASSLGAGLSTDTQYF.

This clonotype has only a few counts. The chain employs TRBV7-2 and TRBJ1-6; D is unclear. The V and J ends lost 5 bases and 5 bases respectively, with 16 bases between them. The CDR3 extends over 16 amino acids. Germline CDR1 and CDR2: SGHTA and FQGNSA. In nucleotides, the CDR3 is TGTGCCAGCAGCCCCAACGGTCCCAACGATAATTCACCCCTCCACTTT. It yields the protein CASSPNGPNDNSPLHF.

This clonotype was found a few times. The chain links TRBV7-6 to TRBJ2-7, with 10 bases lining up with TRBD2. V was pared by 6 bases and J by 3 bases, with 5 bases of the junction left unmatched. Germline CDR1 SGHVS, CDR2 FNYEAQ. The CDR3 loop spans 14 amino acids. In DNA, the CDR3 is TGTGCCAGCAGTCCTCGGACTAGCGGCTACGAGCAGTACTTC. It is translated as CASSPRTSGYEQYF. Based on the CDR3 plus reference TRBV7-6 and TRBJ2-7, the full variable domain is GAGVSQSPRYKVTKRGQDVALRCDPISGHVSLYWYRQALGQGPEFLTYFNYEAQQDKSGLPNDRFSAERPEGSISTLTIQRTEQRDSAMYRCASSPRTSGYEQYFGPGTRLTVT.

This clonotype has a single count. The chain uses TRBV7-4 and TRBJ2-7; 7 bases are a match to TRBD1. The length of the CDR3 is 13 residues. The V segment lost 4 bases and the J segment 9 bases; nucleotides outside the gene matches: 9. Germline V gene data show CDR1 as SGHVT and CDR2 as SQSDAQ. CDR3: CASSSWDSSGQYF. DNA of the CDR3: TGTGCCAGCAGCTCCTGGGACAGTTCCGGGCAGTACTTC.

The rearrangement joins TRBV20-1 to TRBJ2-3; tentatively, D is TRBD2 (6 bases). Trimming took 3 bases from V and 3 from J, leaving 13 bases between them. Germline V gene sequence: CDR1 DFQATT, CDR2 SNEGSKA (reference sequence). This CDR3 has 14 amino acids. The CDR3 is CSARGRPDTDTQYF. The CDR3 nucleotides are TGCAGTGCTAGGGGGAGGCCCGATACAGATACGCAGTATTTT.

The chain uses TRBV9 and TRBJ2-3, with D uncertain. The V end lost 0 bases, the J end lost 3 bases, and 11 bases lay between the germline ends. CDR3 length: 15 residues. Germline V lookup: CDR1 SGDLS, CDR2 YYNGEE. CDR3: CASSVDGHWTDTQYF. The CDR3 DNA sequence: TGTGCCAGCAGCGTAGATGGCCACTGGACAGATACGCAGTATTTT.

This chain links TRBV7-2 with TRBJ2-3; D may correspond to TRBD1 or TRBD2 (6 bases each). CDR1 SGHTA and CDR2 FQGNSA come from the germline V gene. The length of the CDR3 is 16 residues. V lost 5 bases to trimming and J lost 2 bases, with 17 bases between them. This CDR3 reads CASSLQGGIFTDTQYF. In DNA form, the CDR3 reads TGTGCCAGCAGCCTCCAAGGGGGGATATTCACAGATACGCAGTATTTT.

This clonotype was observed a few times. This sequence joins TRBV7-2 and TRBJ1-3; D is unresolved. Germline-derived CDR1 and CDR2 are SGHTA and FQGNSA. This CDR3 has 14 amino acids. V shed 2 bases and J shed 7 bases, with 12 bases lying between them. The CDR3 sequence is CASSLLSGGNTIYF. In DNA, the CDR3 is TGTGCCAGCAGCTTATTGTCGGGAGGTAACACCATATATTTT.

The chain has TRBV12-3 or TRBV12-4 and TRBJ1-3; D gene ambiguous. Trimming cost V 7 bases and J 2 bases, with 9 bases left between them. The CDR3 loop spans 13 amino acids. CDR3 nucleotides: TGTGCCAGCAATGGGCTGGCTGGAAACACCATATATTTT. Residues: CASNGLAGNTIYF.